Sequencing of this T cell receptor beta chain was carried out in a study of cytomegalovirus exposure and HLA in healthy donors. The study's findings and limits: Among CMV-associated TCR beta chains, most appeared HLA-restricted in a later analysis.

The V end lost 3 bases, the J end lost 5 bases, and 14 bases lay between the germline ends. The length of the CDR3 is 14 residues. Germline V gene sequence: CDR1 SGHRS, CDR2 YFSETQ. PCR involved 60 Vbeta and 13 Jbeta primers. Sequencing used immunoSEQ multiplex PCR; TCRdb keeps in-frame clones, though not all of them. This repertoire shows over 100,000 clones, over 60% found once; its top ten account for roughly 4.2%. Comments on this clone: Its antigen is undetermined.

The clonotype comes from a male donor in good health and CMV-seropositive. The rearrangement links TRBV5-1 to TRBJ1-2; no reliable D call. Sequenced input: PBMCs. The CDR3 nucleotides are TGCGCCAGCAGCTCGGAGGGAACAGCTTATGGCTACACCTTC. Encoded protein: CASSSEGTAYGYTF.